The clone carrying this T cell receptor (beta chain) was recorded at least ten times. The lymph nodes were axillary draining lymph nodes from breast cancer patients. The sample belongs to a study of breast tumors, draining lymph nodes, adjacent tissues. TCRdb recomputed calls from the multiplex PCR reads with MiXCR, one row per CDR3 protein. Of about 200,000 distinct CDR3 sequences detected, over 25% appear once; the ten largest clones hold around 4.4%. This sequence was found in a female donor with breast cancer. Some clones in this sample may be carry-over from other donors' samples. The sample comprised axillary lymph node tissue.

CDR3 loop: CSAFSGDRVQETQYF. The CDR3 DNA sequence: TGCAGTGCCTTCTCAGGGGACAGGGTACAAGAGACCCAGTACTTC. The V gene is TRBV20-1, the J gene TRBJ2-5; TRBD1 matches 9 bases. The ends lost 6 bases at V and 2 bases at J; junction bases unmatched: 10. The germline gives CDR1 DFQATT, CDR2 SNEGSKA (reference sequence). The length of the CDR3 is 15 residues.